The 10 T cell receptor beta chains reported below all come from one sample, sequenced in a study of identical twins (dated by TCRdb to about 2016). The library was produced with 5' RACE. For sequencing, an Illumina HiSeq 2000 was employed. TCRdb reanalyzed the raw reads on its own, using fastp at Q25 for trimming and MiXCR for clone calling, and kept in-frame beta chains. Identical CDR3 protein sequences are pooled into one entry, listed with their most common genes and DNA. This sample is represented by nearly 650,000 distinct CDR3 sequences; roughly 6.6% of them were singletons. Roughly 1.6% of the sample belongs to the ten largest clones. The data were also submitted as part of a second study, on yellow fever vaccine responses in identical twins.

Sequenced sample: PBMCs. These receptors were collected from a young woman in good health.

V gene TRBV5-4 combines with J gene TRBJ2-1; D possibly corresponds to TRBD2 (7 bases). CDR1 is SGHNT and CDR2 is YYREEE in the germline V gene (reference sequence). V lost 0 bases, J lost 3 bases, and 16 bases lay in between. This CDR3 is 17 amino acids long. The CDR3, as DNA: TGTGCCAGCAGCTTGGGGGGGCGGGGGTTCCGCTACAATGAGCAGTTCTTC. Residues: CASSLGGRGFRYNEQFF.

This rearrangement joins TRBV24-1 to TRBJ2-1; 7 bases agree with TRBD2. The J segment lost 6 bases and the V segment lost 7 bases, leaving 8 bases of the junction unmatched. This CDR3 has 14 amino acids. Germline CDR1 and CDR2: KGHDR and SFDVKD. CDR3 sequence: CATRGPGGGNEQFF. For the CDR3, the DNA is TGTGCCACCAGAGGACCGGGGGGTGGCAATGAGCAGTTCTTC.

This clonotype was counted only a few times. The rearrangement uses TRBV20-1 and TRBJ2-1, with 15 bases fitting TRBD2. Germline CDR1 is DFQATT and CDR2 is SNEGSKA (reference sequence). The CDR3 contains 18 residues. Losses at the gene ends were 2 bases for V and 8 bases for J; bases not matched to a gene: 13. This CDR3 reads CSARKAGLAGGAGDEQFF. The CDR3 region has the DNA TGCAGTGCTAGAAAGGCGGGACTAGCGGGAGGAGCTGGAGATGAGCAGTTCTTC.

In this sample, this clonotype turned up a few times. The chain couples TRBV12-5 to TRBJ2-1; 8 bases are a match to TRBD2. The CDR3 sequence is 17 residues long. Trimming took 4 bases from V and 1 from J; bases not matched to a gene: 9. Germline V gene data show CDR1 as LGHNT and CDR2 as FRNRAP. The CDR3: CASGSFSGGVSYNEQFF. DNA of the CDR3: TGTGCTAGTGGTTCCTTTTCGGGGGGGGTGTCCTACAATGAGCAGTTCTTC.

This rearrangement joins TRBV10-3 to TRBJ2-7; 9 nucleotides agree with TRBD2. In germline, CDR1 is ENHRY, CDR2 SYGVKD. Germline trimming cut 5 bases from V and 1 base from J; bases unmatched to any gene: 6. The CDR3 sequence is 15 residues long. DNA of the CDR3: TGTGCCATCAGTACAAAACTAGCGGGTTCCTACGAGCAGTACTTC. Translation: CAISTKLAGSYEQYF.

This sequence joins TRBV5-1 and TRBJ2-1, with D possibly matching TRBD2 (6 bases). V was shortened by 4 bases and J by 0 bases, with 11 bases between the two germline ends. The CDR3 spans 15 residues. Germline V gene lookup returns CDR1 SGHRS and CDR2 YFSETQ. The CDR3 reads CASSPDYSSYNEQFF. DNA of the CDR3: TGCGCCAGCAGCCCGGACTATTCCTCCTACAATGAGCAGTTCTTC. The full variable domain, its missing parts supplied by reference TRBV5-1 and TRBJ2-1, is KAGVTQTPRYLIKTRGQQVTLSCSPISGHRSVSWYQQTPGQGLQFLFEYFSETQRNKGNFPGRFSGRQFSNSRSEMNVSTLELGDSALYLCASSPDYSSYNEQFFGPGTRLTVL.

The chain has TRBV29-1 and TRBJ2-6; D perhaps matches TRBD2 (6 bases). This CDR3 is 18 amino acids long. Germline V gene data show CDR1 as SQVTM and CDR2 as ANQGSEA. V gave up 6 bases and J gave up 0 bases, with 21 bases separating them. The CDR3 protein is CSVAPGLKISSGANVLTF. As DNA, the CDR3 is TGCAGCGTGGCACCGGGACTTAAAATTAGCTCTGGGGCCAACGTCCTGACTTTC.

This clonotype has more than one count but fewer than ten. The J gene is TRBJ2-1, the V gene TRBV6-1; 7 positions agree with TRBD2. Germline assignment: CDR1 MNHNS and CDR2 SASEGT. The CDR3 runs 15 residues. J lost 0 bases, V lost 3 bases, and 2 bases had no gene match. This chain's CDR3 is CASSEGGSSYNEQFF. DNA for the CDR3: TGTGCCAGCAGTGAGGGAGGGAGCTCCTACAATGAGCAGTTCTTC.

There are a few counts of this clonotype. The chain uses TRBV15 and TRBJ2-2; 7 nucleotides agree with TRBD2. Germline V CDR1 and CDR2: LNHNV, YYDKDF (reference sequence). CDR3 length: 16 residues. With V trimmed by 3 bases and J by 0 bases, 4 bases remained unmatched. CDR3 region: CATSSKRGANTGELFF. CDR3 DNA: TGTGCCACCAGCAGCAAGCGGGGCGCGAACACCGGGGAGCTGTTTTTT. Variable domain in full (rest from reference TRBV15 and TRBJ2-2): DAMVIQNPRYQVTQFGKPVTLSCSQTLNHNVMYWYQQKSSQAPKLLFHYYDKDFNNEADTPDNFQSRRPNTSFCFLDIRSPGLGDTAMYLCATSSKRGANTGELFFGEGSRLTVL.

V gene TRBV27 combines with J gene TRBJ2-1, with D perhaps matching TRBD2 (6 bases). Looked up from germline, CDR1 is MNHEY and CDR2 is SMNVEV (reference sequence). V lost 5 bases and J 9 bases, leaving 20 bases between the germline ends. CDR3 length: 15 residues. The CDR3 sequence: CASSLRTIGDGEQFF. CDR3 coding DNA: TGTGCCAGCAGTCTCCGGACTATCGGGGATGGTGAGCAGTTCTTC.